This is a list of T cell receptor beta chains from one sample in a study of T cells in Graves' hyperthyroidism and ophthalmopathy. Each CDR3 protein gets one entry after TCRdb re-called the multiplex PCR reads with MiXCR. Of 30,000 to 40,000 distinct CDR3 sequences in the sample, 52% were seen once. Sequencing was performed on blood. Receptors were obtained from a man aged 40-50 years with Graves' ophthalmopathy. CDR3s include the opening cysteine and the closing phenylalanine or tryptophan. Each record gives: CDR3 protein, V gene, J gene, clone size. Only part of the rows carry a size: once, few, many, or a class if the clone is expanded.

CASSAGTGHEKLFF	TRBV11-3	TRBJ1-4	.
CSANGDSETYELFF	TRBV20-1	TRBJ2-2	.
CASSLDMRSIQGTEAFF	TRBV5-1	TRBJ1-1	.
CSARGGGDPPQYF	TRBV20-1	TRBJ2-3	many
CASSYCSAGWSDTQYF	TRBV6-5	TRBJ2-3	.
CASSLVEAAEQFF	TRBV7-9	TRBJ2-1	many
CASRDVGQGSEKLFF	TRBV2	TRBJ1-4	many
CAWINGGMNTEAFF	TRBV30	TRBJ1-1	many
CASSATSGGYGYTF	TRBV9	TRBJ1-2	.
CSVEQGALDTQYF	TRBV29-1	TRBJ2-3	.
CASSANHRVETQYF	TRBV25-1	TRBJ2-5	.
CASSQAAGSYNEQLF	TRBV3-1	TRBJ2-1	.
CASSVPRGTYEQYF	TRBV2	TRBJ2-7	.
CASSGTSGGEQYF	TRBV6-4	TRBJ2-7	.
CAISESWGGDDNEQFF	TRBV10-3	TRBJ2-1	.
CASSLWGGGQFF	TRBV12-3/TRBV12-4	TRBJ2-1	many
CASSSRTSRGEQYF	TRBV6-5	TRBJ2-7	many
CSARQGANGNQPQHF	TRBV20-1	TRBJ1-5	medium-sized
CASSQDRLPRETQYF	TRBV4-1	TRBJ2-5	many
CASSPTPDTQYFGPGTQETQYF	TRBV11-2	TRBJ2-5	.
CASSLMGATNQPQHF	TRBV5-4	TRBJ1-5	many
CASSQLAGGDNEQYF	TRBV5-1	TRBJ2-3	.
CASSAITGGALDPDTQYF	TRBV19	TRBJ2-3	many
CASSDPWGYEQYF	TRBV9	TRBJ2-7	many